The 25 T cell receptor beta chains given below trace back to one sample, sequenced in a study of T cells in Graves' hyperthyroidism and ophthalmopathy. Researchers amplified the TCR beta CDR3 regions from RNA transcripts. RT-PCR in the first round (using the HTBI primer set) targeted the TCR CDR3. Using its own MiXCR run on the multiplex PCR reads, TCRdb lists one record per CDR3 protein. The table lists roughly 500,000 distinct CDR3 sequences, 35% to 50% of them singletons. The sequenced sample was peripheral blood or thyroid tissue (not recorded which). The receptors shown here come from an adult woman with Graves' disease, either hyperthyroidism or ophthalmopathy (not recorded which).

The CDR3 loop reads CASRRGPEAFF. DNA of the CDR3: TGTGCCAGCCGTCGGGGCCCCGAAGCTTTCTTT. The chain uses TRBV2 and TRBJ1-1; a weak D match, TRBD1 (5 bases). This CDR3 region has 11 residues. Trimming removed 8 bases from V and 8 bases from J, with 12 bases in between. CDR1 and CDR2 (germline): SNHLY, FYNNEI.

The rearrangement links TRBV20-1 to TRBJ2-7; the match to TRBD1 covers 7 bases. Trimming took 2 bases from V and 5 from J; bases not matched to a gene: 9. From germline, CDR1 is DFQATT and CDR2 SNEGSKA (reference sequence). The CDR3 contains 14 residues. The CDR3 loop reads CSARPTGIGDEQYF. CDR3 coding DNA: TGCAGTGCTAGACCGACAGGGATCGGCGACGAGCAGTACTTC.

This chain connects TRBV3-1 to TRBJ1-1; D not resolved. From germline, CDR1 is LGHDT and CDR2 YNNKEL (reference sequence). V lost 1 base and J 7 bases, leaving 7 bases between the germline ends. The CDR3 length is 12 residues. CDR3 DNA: TGTGCCAGCAGCCAAGCAAACTTTGAAGCTTTCTTT. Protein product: CASSQANFEAFF.

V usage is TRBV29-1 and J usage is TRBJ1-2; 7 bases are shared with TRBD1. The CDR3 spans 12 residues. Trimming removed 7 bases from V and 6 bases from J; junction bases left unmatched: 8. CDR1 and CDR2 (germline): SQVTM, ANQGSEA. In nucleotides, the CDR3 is TGCAGCGCCCATCCGGGGACAGATGGCTACACCTTC. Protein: CSAHPGTDGYTF.

In DNA, the CDR3 is TGTGCCAGCAGCCCACGCTCTAGGCCTTTGGGGGAGACCCAGTACTTC. Amino acid sequence: CASSPRSRPLGETQYF. V usage is TRBV7-8 and J usage is TRBJ2-5; no clear D. This CDR3 has 16 residues. Germline CDR1 reads SGHVS; CDR2 reads FQNEAQ. V shed 5 bases and J shed 5 bases, with 21 bases lying between them. Together with reference TRBV7-8 and TRBJ2-5, the CDR3 gives the full variable domain: GAGVSQSPRYKVAKRGQDVALRCDPISGHVSLFWYQQALGQGPEFLTYFQNEAQLDKSGLPSDRFFAERPEGSVSTLKIQRTQQEDSAVYLCASSPRSRPLGETQYFGPGTRLLVL.

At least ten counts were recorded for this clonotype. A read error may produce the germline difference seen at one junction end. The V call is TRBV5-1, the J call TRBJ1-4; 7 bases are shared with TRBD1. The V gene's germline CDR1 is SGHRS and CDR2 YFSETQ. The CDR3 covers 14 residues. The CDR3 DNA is TGCGCCAGCAGCCTCTTGGGACAGAATGAGAAACTGTTTTTT. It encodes CASSLLGQNEKLFF.

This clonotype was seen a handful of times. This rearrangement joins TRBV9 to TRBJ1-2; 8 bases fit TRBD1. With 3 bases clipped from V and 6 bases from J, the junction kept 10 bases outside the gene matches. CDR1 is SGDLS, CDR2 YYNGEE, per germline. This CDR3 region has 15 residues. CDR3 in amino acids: CASSASGGEIHGYTF. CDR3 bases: TGTGCCAGCAGCGCCTCAGGGGGCGAGATCCATGGCTACACCTTC.

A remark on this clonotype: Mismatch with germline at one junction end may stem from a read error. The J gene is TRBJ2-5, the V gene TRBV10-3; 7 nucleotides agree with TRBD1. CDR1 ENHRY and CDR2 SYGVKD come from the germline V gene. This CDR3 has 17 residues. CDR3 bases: TGTGCCAGCAGTTTATCCGCCGGGACAGTTCTTCCGGAGACCCAGTACTTC. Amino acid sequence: CASSLSAGTVLPETQYF.

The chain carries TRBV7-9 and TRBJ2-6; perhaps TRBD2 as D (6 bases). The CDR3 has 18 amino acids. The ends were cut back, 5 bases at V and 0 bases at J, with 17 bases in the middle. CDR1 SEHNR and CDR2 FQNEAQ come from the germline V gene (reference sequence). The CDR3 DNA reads TGTGCCAGCAGCGGTGGTGGGACCGGGGGCTCTGGGGCCAACGTCCTGACTTTC. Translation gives CASSGGGTGGSGANVLTF.

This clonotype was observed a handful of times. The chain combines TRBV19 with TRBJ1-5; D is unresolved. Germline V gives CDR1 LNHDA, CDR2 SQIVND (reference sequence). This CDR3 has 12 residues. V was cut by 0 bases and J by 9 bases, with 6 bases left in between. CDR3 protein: CASSIDIGPQHF. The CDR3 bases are TGTGCCAGTAGTATAGATATCGGGCCCCAGCATTTT.

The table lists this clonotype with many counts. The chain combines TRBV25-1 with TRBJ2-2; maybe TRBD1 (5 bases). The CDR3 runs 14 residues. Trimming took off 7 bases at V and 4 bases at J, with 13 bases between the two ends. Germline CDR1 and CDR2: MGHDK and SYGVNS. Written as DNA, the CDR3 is TGTGCCAGCACCGACAGTTTCAGCACCGGGGAGCTGTTTTTT. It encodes CASTDSFSTGELFF.

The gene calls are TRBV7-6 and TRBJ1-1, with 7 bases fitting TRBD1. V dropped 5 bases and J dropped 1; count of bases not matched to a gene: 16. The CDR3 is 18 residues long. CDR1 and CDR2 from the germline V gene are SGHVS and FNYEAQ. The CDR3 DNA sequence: TGTGCCAGCAGCCAAGATACGGGACAGTCATGGCGGAACACTGAAGCTTTCTTT. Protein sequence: CASSQDTGQSWRNTEAFF.

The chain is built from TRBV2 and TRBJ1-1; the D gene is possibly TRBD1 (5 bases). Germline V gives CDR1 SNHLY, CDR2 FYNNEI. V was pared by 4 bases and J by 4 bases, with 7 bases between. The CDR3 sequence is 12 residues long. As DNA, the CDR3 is TGTGCCAGCAGTGTCGACAGCACTGAAGCTTTCTTT. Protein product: CASSVDSTEAFF.

The chain's CDR3 is CSARDNRKNTSGDDGYTF. As DNA, the CDR3 is TGCAGTGCTAGAGATAACAGGAAGAACACTTCCGGGGACGATGGCTACACCTTC. V usage is TRBV20-1 and J usage is TRBJ1-2; the D gene is possibly TRBD1 (5 bases). The V gene's germline CDR1 is DFQATT and CDR2 SNEGSKA (reference sequence). Trimming removed 0 bases from V and 6 bases from J, with 26 bases in between. This CDR3 is built from 18 residues.

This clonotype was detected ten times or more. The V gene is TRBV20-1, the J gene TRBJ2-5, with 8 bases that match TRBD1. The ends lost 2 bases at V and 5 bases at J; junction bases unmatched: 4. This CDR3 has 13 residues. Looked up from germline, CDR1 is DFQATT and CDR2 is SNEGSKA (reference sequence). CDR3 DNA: TGCAGTGCTAGAAGCAGGGGGCCGGAGACCCAGTACTTC. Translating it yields CSARSRGPETQYF.

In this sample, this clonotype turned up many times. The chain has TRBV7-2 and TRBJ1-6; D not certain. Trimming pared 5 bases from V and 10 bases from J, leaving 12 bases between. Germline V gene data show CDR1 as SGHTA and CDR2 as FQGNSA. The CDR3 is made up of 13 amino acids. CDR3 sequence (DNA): TGTGCCAGCAGCGTGGGCTTTGCATCACCCCTCCACTTT. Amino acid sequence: CASSVGFASPLHF.

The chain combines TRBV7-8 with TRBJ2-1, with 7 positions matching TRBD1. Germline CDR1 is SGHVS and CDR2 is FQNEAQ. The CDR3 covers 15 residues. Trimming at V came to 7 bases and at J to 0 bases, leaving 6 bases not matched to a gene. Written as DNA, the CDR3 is TGTGCCAGCACCCCAGGGGGTGGCTCCTACAATGAGCAGTTCTTC. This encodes CASTPGGGSYNEQFF.

The CDR3 sequence is CASSQADRANSPLHF. The DNA for the CDR3 is TGTGCCAGCAGCCAAGCGGACAGGGCGAATTCACCCCTCCACTTT. The rearrangement links TRBV9 to TRBJ1-6, with 8 nucleotides matching TRBD1. Unmatched junction bases numbered 7, after V lost 4 bases and J lost 7 bases. Germline-derived CDR1 and CDR2 are SGDLS and YYNGEE. This CDR3 is built from 15 residues. Full variable domain (rest looked up from reference TRBV9 and TRBJ1-6): DSGVTQTPKHLITATGQRVTLRCSPRSGDLSVYWYQQSLDQGLQFLIQYYNGEERAKGNILERFSAQQFPDLHSELNLSSLELGDSALYFCASSQADRANSPLHFGNGTRLTVT.

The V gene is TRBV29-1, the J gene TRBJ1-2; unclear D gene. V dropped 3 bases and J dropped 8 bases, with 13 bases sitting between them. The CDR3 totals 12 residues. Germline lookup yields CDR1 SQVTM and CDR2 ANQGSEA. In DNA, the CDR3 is TGCAGCGTTGAGGACGGAACAAGGGGCTACACCTTC. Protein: CSVEDGTRGYTF. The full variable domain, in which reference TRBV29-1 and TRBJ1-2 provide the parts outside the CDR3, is SAVISQKPSRDICQRGTSLTIQCQVDSQVTMMFWYRQQPGQSLTLIATANQGSEATYESGFVIDKFPISRPNLTFSTLTVSNMSPEDSSIYLCSVEDGTRGYTFGSGTRLTVV.

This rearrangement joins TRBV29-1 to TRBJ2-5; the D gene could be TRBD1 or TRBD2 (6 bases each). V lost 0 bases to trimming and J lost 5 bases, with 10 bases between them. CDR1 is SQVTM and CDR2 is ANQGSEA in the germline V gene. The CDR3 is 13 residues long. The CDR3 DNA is TGCAGCGTTGAAGAGGGGGGCATGGAGACCCAGTACTTC. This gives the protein CSVEEGGMETQYF.

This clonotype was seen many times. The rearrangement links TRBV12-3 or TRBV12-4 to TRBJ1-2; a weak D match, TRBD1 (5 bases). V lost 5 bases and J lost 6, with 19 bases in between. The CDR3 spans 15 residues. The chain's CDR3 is CASSESGGRTHGYTF. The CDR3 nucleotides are TGTGCCAGCAGTGAGTCGGGGGGACGGACTCATGGCTACACCTTC.

The DNA of the CDR3 is TGTGCCAGCACCCCGTACACAGGGGGGACTGAAGCTTTCTTT. Amino acids: CASTPYTGGTEAFF. The chain employs TRBV2 and TRBJ1-1, with 8 bases matching TRBD1. This CDR3 has 14 amino acids. J lost 5 bases, V lost 7 bases, and 9 bases had no gene match. The germline CDR1 and CDR2 sequences are SNHLY and FYNNEI.

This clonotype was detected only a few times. For the CDR3, the DNA is TGCGCCAGCAGCCCCGCCGGCATGGCCTCTGGGGCCAACGTCCTGACTTTC. Translation gives CASSPAGMASGANVLTF. This chain joins TRBV5-1 and TRBJ2-6, with D uncertain. Germline V lookup: CDR1 SGHRS, CDR2 YFSETQ. The CDR3 is made up of 17 amino acids. Deletions cut 4 bases from V and 0 bases from J, with 14 bases between.

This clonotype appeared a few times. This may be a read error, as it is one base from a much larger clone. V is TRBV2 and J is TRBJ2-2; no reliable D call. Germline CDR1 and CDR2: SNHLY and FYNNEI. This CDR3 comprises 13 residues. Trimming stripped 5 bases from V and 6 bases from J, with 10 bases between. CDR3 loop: CASSFAQSGELFF. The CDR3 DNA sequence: TGTGCCAGCAGTTTTGCCCAGTCCGGGGAGCTGTTTTTT.

The CDR3 sequence is CAISDHSDRRDTGELFF. The CDR3 DNA reads as TGTGCCATCAGTGACCATTCGGACAGGCGCGACACCGGGGAGCTGTTTTTT. The chain carries TRBV10-3 and TRBJ2-2, with TRBD1 identical over 7 bases. The CDR3 loop spans 17 amino acids. The J segment lost 3 bases and the V segment lost 3 bases, leaving 10 bases of the junction unmatched. The germline V gene encodes CDR1 ENHRY and CDR2 SYGVKD.